This T cell receptor (beta chain) was sequenced in a study of cytomegalovirus exposure and HLA in healthy donors. Whole-study findings and limits: Rare TCR sequences predominated, though certain public TCRs were found in many donors.

Donors in the study were healthy people who gave bone marrow. The PCR made use of 60 Vbeta and 13 Jbeta primers. Data came from immunoSEQ multiplex PCR; TCRdb stores just in-frame clones and leaves some out. The data contain about 170,000 clones, 70% to 80% of them singletons. Germline V gene sequence: CDR1 SGHDT, CDR2 YYEEEE. With V trimmed by 5 bases and J by 0 bases, 4 bases remained unmatched. The CDR3 length is 15 residues. On this clone itself: The antigen is unknown.

The chain has TRBV5-6 and TRBJ2-3, with 9 bases lining up with TRBD2. This TCR was sampled from a woman aged 25 to 39 in good health and CMV-seropositive. The specimen was PBMCs. The chain's CDR3 is CASSLTSGSTDTQYF. The CDR3 bases are TGTGCCAGCAGTCTCACTAGCGGGAGCACAGATACGCAGTATTTT.